Shown below are 32 T cell receptor beta chains from a single sample sequenced in a study of blood T cell repertoires in COVID-19 (dated by TCRdb to 2019 to 2021). Libraries were constructed by the immunoSEQ multiplex PCR assay. TCRdb took this table from immuneACCESS and kept in-frame rearrangements with V and J called. Such tables lack part of the clones; where checked against another copy, unresolved V genes explain under half of the gap, and the rest is unexplained. This sample comprises 70,000 to 90,000 clones, over 75% of them detected only once. Over 35% of the sample lies in the top ten. The sample was peripheral blood. These receptor sequences come from a human donor in a cohort sampled during active COVID-19.

This clone was recorded only once. The chain recombines TRBV18 with TRBJ1-1; the match to TRBD1 covers 7 bases. Germline V gene data show CDR1 as KGHSH and CDR2 as LQKENI. The CDR3 sequence is 13 residues long. The V gene end was trimmed by 6 bases and the J gene end by 7 bases; junction bases not matched to a gene: 8. The CDR3 coding sequence is TGTGCCAGCTCGGACGGGACAGTTCTTGAAGCTTTCTTT. Amino acid sequence: CASSDGTVLEAFF.

At least ten counts were recorded for this clone. The rearrangement uses TRBV12-5 and TRBJ1-1; D gene unclear. Germline V gene data show CDR1 as LGHNT and CDR2 as FRNRAP. The V end was cut by 5 bases, the J end by 2 bases, with 9 bases between. The CDR3 is made up of 13 amino acids. Here the CDR3 reads CASGPTPNTEAFF. The CDR3 DNA reads as TGTGCTAGTGGTCCCACACCTAACACTGAAGCTTTCTTT.

The chain uses TRBV5-1 and TRBJ1-2; D unresolved. The germline CDR1 and CDR2 sequences are SGHRS and YFSETQ. This CDR3 is built from 14 residues. V was cut by 4 bases and J by 0 bases, with 10 bases left in between. The CDR3 reads CASSNGGSNYGYTF. The CDR3 coding sequence is TGCGCCAGCAGCAACGGCGGGTCTAACTATGGCTACACCTTC.

In its sample, this clone was seen a few times. The chain couples TRBV5-1 to TRBJ2-5; D not resolved. The CDR3 runs 15 residues. V lost 3 bases and J 1 base, leaving 13 bases between the germline ends. CDR1 is SGHRS, CDR2 YFSETQ, per germline. CDR3 loop: CASSSEPGRQETQYF. The CDR3, as DNA: TGCGCCAGCAGCTCGGAGCCCGGCCGCCAAGAGACCCAGTACTTC.

The chain couples TRBV5-6 to TRBJ2-1, with TRBD2 matching 11 bases. J was trimmed by 6 bases and V by 4 bases; bases with no gene match: 15. Per germline, CDR1 SGHDT and CDR2 YYEEEE. This CDR3 has 18 residues. In DNA, the CDR3 is TGTGCCAGCAGCCCAGGAGGATTAGCGGGGGGGCGATTCAATGAGCAGTTCTTC. As protein: CASSPGGLAGGRFNEQFF.

The chain joins TRBV11-2 to TRBJ2-1; the D gene is possibly TRBD2 (5 bases). Germline CDR1 is SGHAT and CDR2 is FQNNGV. Between the trimmed V and J ends, which lost 2 bases and 4 bases, there was a span of 15 bases. This CDR3 is 16 amino acids long. The DNA of the CDR3 is TGTGCCAGCAGCTTATGGGCCGGACGGGAATACAATGAGCAGTTCTTC. Its translation: CASSLWAGREYNEQFF.

A single count supports this clone. The chain recombines TRBV1 with TRBJ2-1; TRBD2 is the table's D call, not checked against the DNA. TRBV1 is labeled a pseudogene. This CDR3 spans 16 amino acids. In DNA form, the CDR3 reads TGCACCAGCAGCTCGGAGCTAGCGGGGTTCTGGAATGAGCAGTTCTTC. Encoded protein: CTSSSELAGFWNEQFF.

The chain is built from TRBV11-3 and TRBJ2-2; D is unclear. The CDR3 has 13 residues. The V end lost 5 bases, the J end lost 6 bases, and 10 bases lay between the germline ends. Per germline, CDR1 SGHNT and CDR2 YENEEA. The chain's CDR3 is CASSPRQAGELFF. The CDR3 DNA reads TGTGCCAGCAGCCCACGTCAGGCCGGGGAGCTGTTTTTT.

This clone showed up just a few times. J is TRBJ1-5 and V is TRBV7-9; 7 bases fit TRBD1. Germline V gene lookup returns CDR1 SEHNR and CDR2 FQNEAQ (reference sequence). Trimming removed 4 bases from V and 4 bases from J; junction bases left unmatched: 4. The CDR3 is 14 residues long. In DNA, the CDR3 is TGTGCCAGCAGCTCGGGACAGCCAAATCAGCCCCAGCATTTT. Translation gives CASSSGQPNQPQHF. Using reference TRBV7-9 and TRBJ1-5 for the parts outside the CDR3, the full variable domain is DTGVSQNPRHKITKRGQNVTFRCDPISEHNRLYWYRQTLGQGPEFLTYFQNEAQLEKSRLLSDRFSAERPKGSFSTLEIQRTEQGDSAMYLCASSSGQPNQPQHFGDGTRLSIL.

V gene TRBV6-5 combines with J gene TRBJ2-5; maybe TRBD1 (5 bases). The CDR3 has 12 residues. Germline CDR1 MNHEY, CDR2 SVGAGI. V lost 7 bases, J lost 4 bases, and 10 bases lay in between. The CDR3 nucleotides read TGTGCCAGCACCAGGGCCCTAGAGACCCAGTACTTC. Amino acids: CASTRALETQYF.

The genes are TRBV7-3 and TRBJ1-2; D is unclear. The CDR3 runs 13 residues. The V gene's germline CDR1 is SGHTA and CDR2 FQGTGA. V lost 4 bases to trimming and J lost 7 bases, with 13 bases between them. CDR3 residues: CASSSRGGRGYTF. CDR3 in DNA: TGTGCCAGCAGCTCCCGGGGAGGACGTGGCTACACCTTC.

The chain joins TRBV2 to TRBJ2-5; TRBD2 agrees at 10 bases. CDR1 SNHLY and CDR2 FYNNEI come from the germline V gene. CDR3 length equals 15 residues. Trimming removed 8 bases from V and 4 bases from J; junction bases left unmatched: 10. Here the CDR3 reads CASGEGLAGVETQYF. The CDR3 coding sequence is TGTGCCAGCGGGGAGGGGCTAGCGGGAGTAGAGACCCAGTACTTC.

The chain recombines TRBV30 with TRBJ1-5; weak D call: TRBD1 (5 bases). Germline-derived CDR1 and CDR2 are GTSNPN and SVGIG (reference sequence). The ends were cut back, 3 bases at V and 0 bases at J, with 9 bases in the middle. The CDR3 totals 14 residues. CDR3 nucleotides: TGTGCCTGGAGAGGGGCTTATAGCAATCAGCCCCAGCATTTT. It encodes CAWRGAYSNQPQHF.

The chain combines TRBV7-2 with TRBJ1-5; 7 bases are a match to TRBD1. Germline loops: CDR1 SGHTA, CDR2 FQGNSA. The junction had 5 bases not matched to a gene; V was cut back by 4 bases and J by 5 bases. The CDR3 is 14 amino acids. The DNA of the CDR3 is TGTGCCAGCAGCTCCGACAGGGAATATCAGCCCCAGCATTTT. Translating it yields CASSSDREYQPQHF.

The rearrangement uses TRBV5-4 and TRBJ2-1, with a weak D call TRBD2 (6 bases). The germline V gene has CDR1 SGHNT and CDR2 YYREEE (reference sequence). The CDR3 is 15 residues long. Trimming took 0 bases from V and 5 from J, leaving 12 bases between them. CDR3 sequence: CASSLEPGDDNEQFF. In DNA, the CDR3 is TGTGCCAGCAGCTTGGAACCGGGGGACGACAATGAGCAGTTCTTC.

The chain links TRBV6-2 or TRBV6-3 to TRBJ2-5; 7 bases are shared with TRBD1. V lost 4 bases, J lost 1 base, and 6 bases stayed unmatched. The CDR3 consists of 15 residues. Germline loops: CDR1 MNHEY, CDR2 SVGEGT. The CDR3 loop is CASSSRDSFQETQYF. CDR3 nucleotide sequence: TGTGCCAGCAGTTCCCGGGACAGCTTCCAAGAGACCCAGTACTTC.

The chain carries TRBV2 and TRBJ2-7; tentative D call: TRBD2 (5 bases). V was pared by 7 bases and J by 0 bases, with 13 bases between. The CDR3 loop spans 14 amino acids. In germline, CDR1 is SNHLY, CDR2 FYNNEI. CDR3 DNA sequence: TGTGCCAGCAATCGGGATGGGAGCTCCTACGAGCAGTACTTC. It is translated as CASNRDGSSYEQYF.

The chain recombines TRBV11-2 with TRBJ2-5, with D possibly matching TRBD1 (6 bases). V was shortened by 3 bases and J by 2 bases, with 13 bases between the two germline ends. The germline CDR1 and CDR2 sequences are SGHAT and FQNNGV. The length of the CDR3 is 15 residues. In nucleotides, the CDR3 is TGTGCCAGCAGCTTGACAGGAGCCCCTCAAGAGACCCAGTACTTC. Its protein product is CASSLTGAPQETQYF.

The chain has TRBV7-8 and TRBJ2-7, with D unclear. Trimming removed 0 bases at V and 4 bases at J, with 10 bases between. The CDR3 loop spans 14 amino acids. The germline CDR1 and CDR2 sequences are SGHVS and FQNEAQ. The DNA of the CDR3 is TGTGCCAGCAGCTTAGCCCCCTCCTCTTACGAGCAGTACTTC. Residues: CASSLAPSSYEQYF.

The chain carries TRBV24-1 and TRBJ1-2, with D uncertain. Germline CDR1 is KGHDR and CDR2 is SFDVKD. V was cut by 4 bases and J by 8 bases, with 10 bases left in between. The CDR3 totals 12 residues. The CDR3 bases are TGTGCCACCAGTGACCCCCGGGGAGGCTACACCTTC. This translates into CATSDPRGGYTF.

This clone was detected only once. V gene TRBV18 combines with J gene TRBJ2-3, with D tentatively TRBD1 (6 bases). V was cut by 0 bases and J by 2 bases, with 15 bases left in between. This CDR3 is built from 17 residues. Germline V gene lookup returns CDR1 KGHSH and CDR2 LQKENI. The chain's CDR3 is CASSPPWGRTDTDTQYF. The CDR3 coding sequence is TGTGCCAGCTCACCACCTTGGGGTCGGACAGACACAGATACGCAGTATTTT.

The V and J genes are TRBV10-2 and TRBJ1-3, with 9 positions matching TRBD1. This CDR3 is built from 16 residues. V shed 8 bases, J shed 5 bases, and the junction held 13 bases outside the gene matches. The germline CDR1 and CDR2 sequences are WSHSY and SAAADI. The CDR3 reads CASPLGTGTLRNTIYF. CDR3 bases: TGCGCCAGCCCTTTAGGGACAGGGACCCTGAGAAACACCATATATTTT.

The chain carries TRBV10-3 and TRBJ1-2, with 9 bases identical to TRBD1. J lost 2 bases, V lost 10 bases, and 14 bases had no gene match. CDR3 length: 16 residues. Germline CDR1 and CDR2: ENHRY and SYGVKD. Here the CDR3 DNA reads TGTGCCACGTCCGGGACAGGGAAGGAGGCGAACTATGGCTACACCTTC. It codes for CATSGTGKEANYGYTF.

Concerning this clone itself: The sample carries other DNA sequences with the same CDR3. The CDR3 coding sequence is TGCGCCAGCAGCTTGGAAGGGGGACCTGGAAACACCATATATTTT. Amino acids: CASSLEGGPGNTIYF. This chain joins TRBV5-1 and TRBJ1-3, with D possibly being TRBD1 (6 bases). This CDR3 contains 15 residues. Germline CDR1 SGHRS, CDR2 YFSETQ. Trimming pared 0 bases from V and 2 bases from J, leaving 9 bases between.

This rearrangement joins TRBV3-1 (or the pseudogene TRBV3-2) to TRBJ2-4; 8 bases align to TRBD2. V lost 0 bases, J lost 3 bases, and 7 bases stayed unmatched. The germline V gene encodes CDR1 LGHDT and CDR2 YNNKEL (reference sequence). The CDR3 runs to 17 residues. The CDR3 sequence: CASSQDRGGRGKNIQYF. The CDR3, as DNA: TGTGCCAGCAGCCAAGATCGGGGGGGAAGAGGCAAAAACATTCAGTACTTC.

This chain links TRBV24-1 with TRBJ1-5; possible D gene TRBD1, 5 bases. CDR3 size: 12 residues. Looked up from germline, CDR1 is KGHDR and CDR2 is SFDVKD. The ends were cut back, 1 base at V and 12 bases at J, with 9 bases in the middle. The CDR3 here is CATSDFVGDQHF. The CDR3 coding sequence is TGTGCCACCAGTGATTTTGTAGGGGACCAGCATTTT.

CDR3 nucleotide sequence: TGCGCCAGCAGCCAAGTCGGTCTAGCGGGGTCCGGGGAGCTGTTTTTT. Its protein product is CASSQVGLAGSGELFF. This chain joins TRBV4-3 and TRBJ2-2; 9 nucleotides match TRBD2. V trimming: 1 base; J trimming: 6 bases; junction bases outside the gene matches: 6. This CDR3 comprises 16 residues. Germline CDR1 is LGHNA and CDR2 is YSLEER.

This clone was seen only once. The rearrangement links TRBV19 to TRBJ1-2; D remains unclear. With 3 bases removed from V and 6 bases from J, the gap between germline ends came to 14 bases. The germline V gene has CDR1 LNHDA and CDR2 SQIVND (reference sequence). The CDR3 is 14 residues long. CDR3 coding DNA: TGTGCCAGTAGTATGTGGCAGCGGACGGATGGCTACACCTTC. This encodes CASSMWQRTDGYTF.

The genes are TRBV11-3 and TRBJ2-3, with 11 positions matching TRBD2. The CDR3 totals 16 residues. Trimming took 4 bases from V and 1 from J; bases not matched to a gene: 4. CDR1 is SGHNT, CDR2 YENEEA, per germline. The CDR3 spells CASSSRTSGRTDTQYF. The CDR3 DNA reads as TGTGCCAGCAGCTCCCGGACTAGCGGGCGCACAGATACGCAGTATTTT. The entire variable domain, with the rest obtained from reference TRBV11-3 and TRBJ2-3, is as follows: EAGVVQSPRYKIIEKKQPVAFWCNPISGHNTLYWYLQNLGQGPELLIRYENEEAVDDSQLPKDRFSAERLKGVDSTLKIQPAELGDSAVYLCASSSRTSGRTDTQYFGPGTRLTVL.

This chain joins TRBV19 and TRBJ1-2, with a tentative D call TRBD1 (5 bases). Germline loops: CDR1 LNHDA, CDR2 SQIVND (reference sequence). The V end was cut by 3 bases, the J end by 8 bases, with 13 bases between. CDR3 size: 13 residues. The chain's CDR3 is CASSIGQGGGYTF. The CDR3 bases are TGTGCCAGTAGTATTGGCCAGGGTGGCGGCTACACCTTC.

The chain recombines TRBV2 with TRBJ1-1; a possible D gene is TRBD1 (6 bases). Looked up from germline, CDR1 is SNHLY and CDR2 is FYNNEI. Trimming shortened V by 4 bases and J by 4 bases, and 13 bases separated the two germline ends. CDR3 length: 14 amino acids. Here the CDR3 DNA reads TGTGCCAGCAGTGTACAGGGCCCGGTCACTGAAGCTTTCTTT. This codes for CASSVQGPVTEAFF.

V usage is TRBV5-1 and J usage is TRBJ2-3, with TRBD2 as a possible D gene (5 bases). The CDR3 length is 14 residues. Germline-derived CDR1 and CDR2 are SGHRS and YFSETQ. The V gene lost 3 bases and the J gene lost 2 bases, with 10 bases spanning the gap. The CDR3 protein is CASSSSSPTDTQYF. The DNA for the CDR3 is TGCGCCAGCAGCTCGTCTAGCCCCACAGATACGCAGTATTTT.